Reported below is one T cell receptor beta chain. Its antigen is currently not known. One base away there is no much larger clone; base qualities are not given. This record comes from a study of blood T cell repertoires in COVID-19 (dated by TCRdb to about 2020). At the level of the whole study: Samples from collaborators originated in the United States, Italy and Spain and spanned both the acute and convalescent phases of COVID-19. The repertoires were released in a freely available public database meant as a resource for research on the immune response to SARS-CoV-2. The prospective study material was composed of cDNA or gDNA derived from T cells, B-cell-depleted T cells, or PBMCs. Where HLA class I and class II types were available, the types were taken from metadata supplied by the sample provider, not from assay-based typing. Deeply sampled blood TCRbeta repertoires from subjects exposed to, actively infected with, or recovered from COVID-19 were included in the dataset. The sample metadata nearly always contained a de-identified subject ID, COVID-19 status, age in years and sex. The samples were drawn from two sources: the first 160 participants of the ongoing ImmuneRACE study, and 1,254 subjects contributed by 6 global collaborators. The full study reports these points: The amount of clinical and demographic metadata varied by source and participant and was provided uncurated.

The collaborating institutions used their own protocols to collect whole blood in K2EDTA tubes. For TCRbeta analysis, collaborator samples were shipped as frozen whole blood, as isolated PBMCs, or as DNA extracted from either sample type. CDR1 and CDR2 are drawn from the germline V gene (reference sequence): LGHDT, YNNKEL. The CDR3 covers 14 residues, taking in both the cysteine and the phenylalanine. Of the read, only the CDR3 DNA is kept; its 42 bases are in frame from base 1. A distance of 14 bases separates the germline ends of V and J, which lose 5 bases and 6 bases respectively. TCRbeta CDR3 regions were amplified from genomic DNA using the immunoSEQ Assay, a bias-controlled multiplex PCR. In the paper's pipeline: The number of nucleated cells in each sample was estimated by amplification of reference gene primers within the assay. To quantify the absolute abundance of each unique TCRbeta CDR3 rearrangement, sequence reads were collapsed and filtered. Productive Simpson clonality was computed per sample as the square root of Simpson's diversity index over productive rearrangements. TCRdb provides this immuneACCESS table in a form limited to in-frame rearrangements. Some clones are lacking; in checked studies, under half of them reflect an unresolved V gene, and why the rest are absent is not known. The D gene and trimming were derived from the DNA, and the V and J assignments and clone size from that table. The sample contains around 91,000 clones, roughly 85% of them found a single time. Together, the top ten hold roughly 40% of the sample.

The chain uses TRBV3-1 (or the pseudogene TRBV3-2) and TRBJ1-5; TRBD1 is a possible D gene, resting on 5 matching bases. The receptor's source is a man of 80 years or more with acute or convalescent COVID-19. Sequencing used peripheral blood. The nucleotide sequence reads as follows: TGTGCCAGCAGCTTGGGGCGAGCAAGTCAGCCCCAGCATTTT. Its amino acids are CASSLGRASQPQHF.